This T cell receptor (beta chain) was sequenced during a study of blood T cell repertoires in COVID-19. With 6 bases removed from V and 4 bases from J, the gap between germline ends came to 13 bases. The CDR3 has 13 amino acids. The V gene's germline CDR1 is MNHEY and CDR2 SVGAGI. Measured with immunoSEQ multiplex PCR; TCRdb has only the in-frame clones, and not every one. This table holds about 220,000 clones, roughly 90% found once. Material for sequencing was PBMCs or T cells enriched from blood (not recorded which). The clonotype originates from a man in his thirties or forties who had been exposed to COVID-19. The V gene is TRBV6-5, the J gene TRBJ2-7; weak D call: TRBD2 (7 bases). The CDR3, as DNA: TGTGCCAGCAGGCGGGGGCTCGGGTACGAGCAGTACTTC. Translated, it gives CASRRGLGYEQYF.